This TCR beta chain was sequenced in a study of control samples from healthy donors and cancer patients. Libraries were prepared by immunoSEQ multiplex PCR; TCRdb keeps only in-frame clonotypes and omits some of them. The sample lists around 57,000 clones; around 93% were seen once. The CDR3 sequence is 18 residues long. After removal of 3 bases from V and 0 bases from J, the junction contained 7 bases not matched to a gene. From germline, CDR1 is SGHNT and CDR2 YYREEE (reference sequence). The chain couples TRBV5-4 to TRBJ2-3; TRBD2 aligns across 13 bases. The sequencing sample was made of PBMCs. The source is a man younger than 45 with colorectal cancer. This CDR3 is CASSSGLAGTPSTDTQYF. In nucleotides, the CDR3 is TGTGCCAGCAGCTCGGGACTAGCGGGGACCCCTAGCACAGATACGCAGTATTTT.